This T cell receptor beta chain was sequenced in a study of molecular identifiers for immune sequencing clone quantification. Whole-study findings and limits: Over 97% of CMV-specific effector molecules, but under 1% of naive ones, were in clones above 20 copies. Sizes of clones that are highly expanded could be underestimated (if identical TCR molecules share a barcode).

TCRdb processed the PCR reads anew with MiXCR; each CDR3 protein has one entry. The sample has about 320,000 distinct CDR3 sequences, about 20% seen once. The CDR3 contains 14 residues. The V and J ends lost 5 bases and 9 bases, in that order; junction bases with no gene match: 13. CDR1 is DFQATT, CDR2 SNEGSKA, per germline (reference sequence). Sorted cells numbering roughly 20,000 to 1,000,000, with 10%, 30% or 50% RNA, yielded the naive CD8 libraries. Notes on this clonotype: Its antigen is not identified.

The chain combines TRBV20-1 with TRBJ2-1; TRBD2 aligns across 7 bases. The sequencing sample was made of naive CD8+ T cells from blood, with Jurkat cell RNA spiked in. Subset: FACS-sorted CD8+CD4-CCR7+CD45RA+ naive T cells. This TCR came from a human donor in good health. Some libraries in this study had Jurkat cell RNA spiked in. The DNA for the CDR3 is TGCAGTGCTCTAAGCGGGGAACCCGGACGTGAGCAGTTCTTC. This gives the protein CSALSGEPGREQFF.